A single sample is the source of the 5 T cell receptor beta chains below, sequenced in a study of blood T cell repertoires in COVID-19. Sequenced by immunoSEQ multiplex PCR; TCRdb stores in-frame clones only, minus some. The table records about 240,000 clones, 85% to 90% of them present only once. Sequencing was done on a sample of peripheral blood. The receptors shown here come from a man in his 60s with acute or convalescent COVID-19.

The chain has TRBV10-3 and TRBJ2-4; maybe TRBD2 (7 bases). The CDR3 covers 18 residues. The V gene lost 0 bases and the J gene lost 3 bases, with 18 bases spanning the gap. CDR1 and CDR2 (germline): ENHRY, SYGVKD. CDR3 protein: CAISESMGAPGGKNIQYF. The CDR3 nucleotides read TGTGCCATCAGTGAGTCGATGGGGGCCCCGGGGGGCAAAAACATTCAGTACTTC.

CDR3 in amino acids: CASSLGADSSYNSPLHF. The CDR3 bases are TGTGCCAGCAGCTTGGGGGCAGATAGCTCCTATAATTCACCCCTCCACTTT. The V gene is TRBV5-4, the J gene TRBJ1-6; D unresolved. The CDR3 spans 17 residues. V was shortened by 0 bases and J by 0 bases, with 10 bases between the two germline ends. The V gene's germline CDR1 is SGHNT and CDR2 YYREEE (reference sequence).

The chain couples TRBV28 to TRBJ1-3, with no clear D. The CDR3 totals 16 residues. Trimming cost V 6 bases and J 0 bases, with 15 bases left between them. Looked up from germline, CDR1 is MDHEN and CDR2 is SYDVKM. CDR3 sequence: CASSWMRGSSGNTIYF. CDR3 DNA sequence: TGTGCCAGCAGCTGGATGAGAGGCAGCTCTGGAAACACCATATATTTT. The full variable domain, with the rest looked up from reference TRBV28 and TRBJ1-3, is DVKVTQSSRYLVKRTGEKVFLECVQDMDHENMFWYRQDPGLGLRLIYFSYDVKMKEKGDIPEGYSVSREKKERFSLILESASTNQTSMYLCASSWMRGSSGNTIYFGEGSWLTVV.

This clone was seen only once. The genes are TRBV6-5 and TRBJ1-1; 8 bases align to TRBD1. J was trimmed by 1 base and V by 7 bases; bases with no gene match: 8. The CDR3 is made up of 15 amino acids. The germline CDR1 and CDR2 sequences are MNHEY and SVGAGI. The CDR3 region is CASKFGTGKNTEAFF. In nucleotides, the CDR3 is TGTGCCAGCAAATTCGGGACAGGAAAGAACACTGAAGCTTTCTTT.

The chain uses TRBV6-2 or TRBV6-3 and TRBJ2-1; 10 positions match TRBD2. The CDR3 sequence is 17 residues long. The J segment lost 8 bases and the V segment lost 0 bases, leaving 10 bases of the junction unmatched. Germline-derived CDR1 and CDR2 are MNHEY and SVGEGT. DNA of the CDR3: TGTGCCAGCAGTTACTCCTCGGGAGCGGGAGGGCTCTATGAGCAGTTCTTC. Translated, it gives CASSYSSGAGGLYEQFF.